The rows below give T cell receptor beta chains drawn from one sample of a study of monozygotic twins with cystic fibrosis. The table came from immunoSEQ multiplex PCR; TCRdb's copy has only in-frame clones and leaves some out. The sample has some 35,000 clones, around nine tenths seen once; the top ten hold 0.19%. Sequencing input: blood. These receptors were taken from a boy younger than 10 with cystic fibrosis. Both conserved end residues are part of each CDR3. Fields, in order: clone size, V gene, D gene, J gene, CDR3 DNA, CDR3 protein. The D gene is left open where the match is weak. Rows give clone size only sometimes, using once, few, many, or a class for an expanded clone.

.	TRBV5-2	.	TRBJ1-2	TGCGCCAGCAGCCAAGAAGACGGACCCTATGGCTACACCTTC	CASSQEDGPYGYTF
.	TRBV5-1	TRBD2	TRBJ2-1	TGCGCCAGCAGCTCTCTGAGCGGGGGGGGCTACAATGAGCAGTTCTTC	CASSSLSGGGYNEQFF
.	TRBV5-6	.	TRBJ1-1	TGTGCCAGCACCCTTACAGGGTTAAGCACTGAAGCTTTCTTT	CASTLTGLSTEAFF
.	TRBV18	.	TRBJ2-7	TGTGCCAGCTCACCGAACTGGGGACAGTCGGGGGACGAGCAGTACTTC	CASSPNWGQSGDEQYF
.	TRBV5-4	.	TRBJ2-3	TGTGCCAGCAGCTATACAGATACGCAGTATTTT	CASSYTDTQYF
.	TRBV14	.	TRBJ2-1	TGTGCCAGCAGCCTTAACGTTGTTGGGCACAGGTCGGACAATGAGCAGTTCTTC	CASSLNVVGHRSDNEQFF
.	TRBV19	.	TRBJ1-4	TGTGCCAGTAGTATTTCGGGGGATGAGAATGAAAAACTGTTTTTT	CASSISGDENEKLFF
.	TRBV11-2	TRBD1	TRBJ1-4	TGTGCCAGCAGGGCAGGGGGCGAGAGTGAAAAACTGTTTTTT	CASRAGGESEKLFF
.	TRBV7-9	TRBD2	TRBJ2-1	TGTGCCAGCAGCTCAACCGGGACTACCTACAATGAGCAGTTCTTC	CASSSTGTTYNEQFF
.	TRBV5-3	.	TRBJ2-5	TGTGCCAGAAGCCCCTGGCAAGAGACCCAGTACTTC	CARSPWQETQYF
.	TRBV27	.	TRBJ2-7	TGTGCCAGCAGTCGGGACGGTAACTACGAGCAGTACTTC	CASSRDGNYEQYF
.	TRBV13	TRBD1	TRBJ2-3	TGTGCCAGCAGCAAGATGGACAGGGCAAGAAGCACAGATACGCAGTATTTT	CASSKMDRARSTDTQYF
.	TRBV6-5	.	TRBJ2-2	TGTGCCAGCAGCCGCTCGGGGGAGCTGTTTTTT	CASSRSGELFF
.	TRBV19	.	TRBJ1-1	TGTGCCAGTAATAAGGGCGCCACTGAAGCTTTCTTT	CASNKGATEAFF
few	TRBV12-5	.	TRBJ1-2	TGTGCTAGTGGTTTGGGCAGGGTTGGCGGCTACACCTTC	CASGLGRVGGYTF
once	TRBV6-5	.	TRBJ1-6	TGTGCCAGCAGTTACTTAGGGGGAATGAGACATTCACCCCTCCACTTT	CASSYLGGMRHSPLHF
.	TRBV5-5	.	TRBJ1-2	TGTGCCAGCAGCCTAGGGACGGCCTATGGCTACACCTTC	CASSLGTAYGYTF
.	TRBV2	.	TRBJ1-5	TGTGCCAGCAGGCCTACAGGGTTGGATCAGCCCCAGCATTTT	CASRPTGLDQPQHF
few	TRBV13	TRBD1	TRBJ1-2	TGTGCCAGCACCCTCCAGGGGGCCCTCTATGGCTACACCTTC	CASTLQGALYGYTF
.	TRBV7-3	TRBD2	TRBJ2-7	TGTGCCAGCAGCTTAGGGCTAGCGGGGGCCTTCCAGTACTTC	CASSLGLAGAFQYF
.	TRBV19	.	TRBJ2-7	TGTGCCAGTAGTAGTGGAAGGGCAGGGGCGGTCGAGCAGTACTTC	CASSSGRAGAVEQYF
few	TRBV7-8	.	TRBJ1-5	TGTGCCAGCAGCTTACTCAGGTCAAATCAGCCCCAGCATTTT	CASSLLRSNQPQHF
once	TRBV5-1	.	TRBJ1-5	TGCGCCAGCAGCTTGGGTGGGGATGATCAGCCCCAGCATTTT	CASSLGGDDQPQHF
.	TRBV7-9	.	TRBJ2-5	TGTGCCAGCAGCCCGAGTCAGAGGTGGGAGACCCAGTACTTC	CASSPSQRWETQYF
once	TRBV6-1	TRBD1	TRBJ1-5	TGTGCCAGCAGTGAAGAGGGGGGACAGATGTATAGCAATCAGCCCCAGCATTTT	CASSEEGGQMYSNQPQHF
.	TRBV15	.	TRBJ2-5	TGTGCCACCAGCACCGCGAGGGTTGGGGGGGCCCGGGAGACCCAGTACTTC	CATSTARVGGARETQYF
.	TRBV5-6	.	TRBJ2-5	TGTGCCAGCAGCTCCATCGGGGTGACCCAGTACTTC	CASSSIGVTQYF
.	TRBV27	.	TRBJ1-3	TGTGCCAGCAGGACTCTGGCCCAGGCTGGAAACACCATATATTTT	CASRTLAQAGNTIYF
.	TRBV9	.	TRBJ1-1	TGTGCCAGCAGCGCTGTGACAGGGAACACTGAAGCTTTCTTT	CASSAVTGNTEAFF
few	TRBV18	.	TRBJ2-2	TGTGCCAGCAGCCAACTCGCGAACACCGGGGAGCTGTTTTTT	CASSQLANTGELFF
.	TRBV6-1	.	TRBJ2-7	TGTGCCAGCAGTGACTCCGGGAACTACGAGCAGTACTTC	CASSDSGNYEQYF
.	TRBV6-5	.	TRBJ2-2	TGTGCCAGCAGTACCCGACAGGGAGGCGGGGAGCTGTTTTTT	CASSTRQGGGELFF
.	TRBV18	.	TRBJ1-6	TGTGCCAGCTCACTGTCAGGGTCGGATTCACCCCTCCACTTT	CASSLSGSDSPLHF
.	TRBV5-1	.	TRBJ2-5	TGCGCCAGCAGCTTGGCCATTAATCAAGAGACCCAGTACTTC	CASSLAINQETQYF
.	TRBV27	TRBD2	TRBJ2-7	TGTGCCAGCAGCCCCGGCGGGGGTGTATACGAGCAGTACTTC	CASSPGGGVYEQYF
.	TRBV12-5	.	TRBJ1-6	TGTGCTAGTGGTTTGGTAGGGACACCCCTCCACTTT	CASGLVGTPLHF
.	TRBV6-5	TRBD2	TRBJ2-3	TGTGCCAGCAGTTACTCGGGACTAGCAGCAGATACGCAGTATTTT	CASSYSGLAADTQYF
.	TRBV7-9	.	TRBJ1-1	TGTGCCAGCAGCTTCCTTAACACTGAAGCTTTCTTT	CASSFLNTEAFF
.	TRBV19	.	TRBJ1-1	TGTGCCAGTAGTGCCGGGACGGGGTACCGACGGGCTTTCTTT	CASSAGTGYRRAFF
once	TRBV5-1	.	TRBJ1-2	TGCGCCAGCAGCTTGGGCCACTCAGGGAGCTATGGCTACACCTTC	CASSLGHSGSYGYTF
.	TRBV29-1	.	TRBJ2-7	TGCAGCGTTGAATTGGGAGGATACGAGCAGTACTTC	CSVELGGYEQYF
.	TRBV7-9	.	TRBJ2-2	TGTGCCAGCAGTCCACGCGGGGGGGAGCTGTTTTTT	CASSPRGGELFF
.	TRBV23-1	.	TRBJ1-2	TGCGCCAGCAGTCCAGGAACAGATTTGGGGTATGGCTACACCTTC	CASSPGTDLGYGYTF
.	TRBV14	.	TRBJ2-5	TGTGCCAGCAGCCAGCAAGAGACCCAGTACTTC	CASSQQETQYF
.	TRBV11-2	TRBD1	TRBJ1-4	TGTGCCAGCAGCTTAAGAGGGACAGGGGGTAATGAAAAACTGTTTTTT	CASSLRGTGGNEKLFF